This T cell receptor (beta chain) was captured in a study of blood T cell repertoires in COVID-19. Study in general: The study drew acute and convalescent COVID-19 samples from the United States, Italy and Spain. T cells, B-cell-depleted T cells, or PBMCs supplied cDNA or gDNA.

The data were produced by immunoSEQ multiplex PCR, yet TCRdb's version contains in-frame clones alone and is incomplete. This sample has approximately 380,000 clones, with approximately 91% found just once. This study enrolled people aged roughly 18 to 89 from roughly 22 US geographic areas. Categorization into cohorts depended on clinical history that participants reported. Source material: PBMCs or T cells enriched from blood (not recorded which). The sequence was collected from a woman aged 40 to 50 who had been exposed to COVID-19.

The CDR3 DNA reads as TGTGCCAGCTTCCAGGGTTTCAACACTGAAGCTTTCTTT. It codes for CASFQGFNTEAFF. This sequence joins TRBV12-3 or TRBV12-4 and TRBJ1-1; tentatively, D is TRBD1 (5 bases). Trimming pared 8 bases from V and 2 bases from J, leaving 12 bases between. CDR3 size: 13 residues.